Shown below are 16 T cell receptor beta chains from a single sample sequenced in a study of blood T cell repertoires in COVID-19 (dated by TCRdb to 2020 to 2022). Receptor libraries were prepared by the immunoSEQ multiplex PCR assay. TCRdb's version of the immuneACCESS table is confined to in-frame rearrangements and falls short of the full clone set. An unresolved V gene accounts for under half of the shortfall where checked; the remainder is of unknown origin. This sample holds 200,000 to 250,000 clones; about 90% were observed only once. Together, the top ten hold about 2.2% of the sample. Sequenced material: peripheral blood. The receptor source for this set is a woman aged 45-59 years with acute or convalescent COVID-19.

CDR3 bases: TGCGCCAGCAGTCCTCAACCGGGACAGGGGGTGGCCGGGGAGCTGTTTTTT. This sequence encodes CASSPQPGQGVAGELFF. The chain recombines TRBV5-1 with TRBJ2-2; 11 bases match TRBD1. CDR3 length equals 17 residues. V shed 5 bases and J 6 bases; nucleotides not matched to a gene: 12. Germline V gene sequence: CDR1 SGHRS, CDR2 YFSETQ.

The J gene is TRBJ1-5, the V gene TRBV9; a weak D match, TRBD1 (5 bases). Deletions cut 0 bases from V and 5 bases from J, with 12 bases between. Looked up from germline, CDR1 is SGDLS and CDR2 is YYNGEE. The CDR3 extends over 15 amino acids. CDR3 amino acids: CASSVGPGDYQPQHF. The DNA of the CDR3 is TGTGCCAGCAGCGTAGGGCCGGGGGACTATCAGCCCCAGCATTTT. The whole variable domain, filled in from reference TRBV9 and TRBJ1-5, reads DSGVTQTPKHLITATGQRVTLRCSPRSGDLSVYWYQQSLDQGLQFLIQYYNGEERAKGNILERFSAQQFPDLHSELNLSSLELGDSALYFCASSVGPGDYQPQHFGDGTRLSIL.

This clone was counted a few times. This chain joins TRBV3-1 (or the pseudogene TRBV3-2) and TRBJ2-1; no clear D. V was pared by 2 bases and J by 1 base, with 12 bases between. Germline assignment: CDR1 LGHDT and CDR2 YNNKEL (reference sequence). The length of the CDR3 is 16 residues. The CDR3, as DNA: TGTGCCAGCAGCCAAAATATGCTGAGGTCCTACAATGAGCAGTTCTTC. Amino acids: CASSQNMLRSYNEQFF.

The chain uses TRBV5-1 and TRBJ1-1, with TRBD1 matching over 8 bases. Germline V gene lookup returns CDR1 SGHRS and CDR2 YFSETQ. With 0 bases clipped from V and 0 bases from J, the junction kept 4 bases outside the gene matches. The CDR3 extends over 16 amino acids. CDR3 DNA sequence: TGCGCCAGCAGCTTGGGCTGGACAGGGATGAACACTGAAGCTTTCTTT. This encodes CASSLGWTGMNTEAFF.

V is TRBV9 and J is TRBJ2-1, with TRBD2 identical over 10 bases. V trimming: 4 bases; J trimming: 6 bases; junction bases outside the gene matches: 7. This CDR3 is 15 amino acids long. Germline V CDR1 and CDR2: SGDLS, YYNGEE. The CDR3 sequence: CASSSSGGAVNEQFF. The DNA for the CDR3 is TGTGCCAGCAGCTCGAGCGGGGGGGCCGTCAATGAGCAGTTCTTC.

The chain has TRBV10-2 and TRBJ2-2; 7 bases are shared with TRBD1. The CDR3 consists of 15 residues. The V gene end was trimmed by 6 bases and the J gene end by 2 bases; junction bases not matched to a gene: 6. Germline V lookup: CDR1 WSHSY, CDR2 SAAADI. The chain's CDR3 is CASSPTGTNTGELFF. The CDR3 nucleotides are TGCGCCAGCAGCCCGACAGGGACAAACACCGGGGAGCTGTTTTTT.

The J gene is TRBJ1-1, the V gene TRBV29-1, with 8 bases identical to TRBD1. Trimming took 5 bases from V and 7 from J; bases not matched to a gene: 3. CDR3 length: 11 amino acids. Germline V gene data show CDR1 as SQVTM and CDR2 as ANQGSEA. The CDR3 nucleotides read TGCAGCGTTTCCGGGACAGGTGAAGCTTTCTTT. The encoded protein is CSVSGTGEAFF.

V gene TRBV11-3 combines with J gene TRBJ1-2, with D unresolved. V was cut by 2 bases and J by 7 bases, with 8 bases left in between. The germline V gene has CDR1 SGHNT and CDR2 YENEEA. This CDR3 contains 12 residues. For the CDR3, the DNA is TGTGCCAGCAGCTTAAACTTTGGTGGCTACACCTTC. Its protein product is CASSLNFGGYTF.

The CDR3, as DNA: TGTGCCAGCAGCTTTACCGCGGGGGGGCTGGAGCAGTACTTC. Encoded protein: CASSFTAGGLEQYF. The rearrangement links TRBV13 to TRBJ2-7; 9 bases are shared with TRBD2. The germline V gene has CDR1 PRHDT and CDR2 FYEKMQ (reference sequence). The CDR3 extends over 14 amino acids. J gave up 7 bases and V 3 bases, and 7 bases lay outside the gene matches.

The chain combines TRBV10-3 with TRBJ1-2, with 8 positions matching TRBD1. The CDR3 loop spans 19 amino acids. The V and J ends lost 0 bases and 0 bases, in that order; junction bases with no gene match: 12. Per germline, CDR1 ENHRY and CDR2 SYGVKD. CDR3 in DNA: TGTGCCATCAGTGAGTCGAGTGGGCCAGGGGGCTTGTCTAACTATGGCTACACCTTC. Translating gives CAISESSGPGGLSNYGYTF.

The chain is built from TRBV5-4 and TRBJ2-2; TRBD2 agrees at 9 bases. V lost 0 bases to trimming and J lost 4 bases; unmatched junction nucleotides: 7. This CDR3 has 17 amino acids. Per the germline V gene, CDR1 is SGHNT and CDR2 is YYREEE (reference sequence). CDR3 DNA sequence: TGTGCCAGCAGCTTGGCCGGCGGGAGGGCTCCCACCGGGGAGCTGTTTTTT. Translated, it gives CASSLAGGRAPTGELFF.

The chain links TRBV18 to TRBJ2-7, with TRBD1 matching over 11 bases. CDR1 and CDR2 from the germline V gene are KGHSH and LQKENI. J gave up 6 bases and V 3 bases, and 4 bases lay outside the gene matches. The CDR3 totals 14 residues. The CDR3 nucleotides read TGTGCCAGCTCACCGGGACAGGGGGAACGCGAGCAGTACTTC. Translated, it gives CASSPGQGEREQYF.

The J gene is TRBJ1-1, the V gene TRBV7-2; D ambiguous. CDR1 and CDR2 (germline): SGHTA, FQGNSA. The CDR3 has 13 amino acids. The V gene lost 1 base and the J gene lost 6 bases, with 9 bases spanning the gap. The CDR3 region is CASSLDSYSEAFF. CDR3 DNA sequence: TGTGCCAGCAGCTTAGACTCATACTCTGAAGCTTTCTTT.

The chain links TRBV19 to TRBJ2-2, with 8 bases matching TRBD2. The CDR3 contains 15 residues. Germline trimming cut 10 bases from V and 6 bases from J; bases unmatched to any gene: 13. CDR1 is LNHDA and CDR2 is SQIVND in the germline V gene (reference sequence). CDR3: CATLMGTRGAGELFF. CDR3 coding DNA: TGTGCCACACTAATGGGGACTAGAGGCGCCGGGGAGCTGTTTTTT.

The chain carries TRBV4-3 and TRBJ2-7, with D possibly being TRBD2 (5 bases). The germline CDR1 and CDR2 sequences are LGHNA and YSLEER. With 0 bases removed from V and 2 bases from J, the gap between germline ends came to 17 bases. CDR3 length: 17 amino acids. CDR3 sequence reads: CASSQDRQDSATYEQYF. Here the CDR3 DNA reads TGCGCCAGCAGCCAAGATCGGCAGGATAGCGCTACCTACGAGCAGTACTTC.

The chain combines TRBV29-1 with TRBJ2-7; 9 nucleotides line up with TRBD1. This CDR3 region has 13 residues. CDR1 and CDR2 from the germline V gene are SQVTM and ANQGSEA. Trimming cost V 6 bases and J 4 bases; bases outside gene matches: 7. CDR3 nucleotide sequence: TGCAGCGTGCAACGGACAGGGGCTTACGAGCAGTACTTC. As protein: CSVQRTGAYEQYF.